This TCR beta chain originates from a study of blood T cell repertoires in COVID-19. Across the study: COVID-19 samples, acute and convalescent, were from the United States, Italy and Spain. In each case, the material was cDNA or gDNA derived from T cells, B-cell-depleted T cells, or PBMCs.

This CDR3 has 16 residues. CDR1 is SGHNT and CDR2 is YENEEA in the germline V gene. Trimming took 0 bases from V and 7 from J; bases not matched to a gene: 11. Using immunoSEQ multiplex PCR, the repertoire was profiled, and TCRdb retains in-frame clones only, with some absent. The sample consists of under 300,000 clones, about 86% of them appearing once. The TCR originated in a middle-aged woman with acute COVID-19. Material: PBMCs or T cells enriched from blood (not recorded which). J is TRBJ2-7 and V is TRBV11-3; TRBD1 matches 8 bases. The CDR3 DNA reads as TGTGCCAGCAGCTTAGACGGACAGGGCGGAACTAGAGAGCAGTACTTC. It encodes CASSLDGQGGTREQYF.